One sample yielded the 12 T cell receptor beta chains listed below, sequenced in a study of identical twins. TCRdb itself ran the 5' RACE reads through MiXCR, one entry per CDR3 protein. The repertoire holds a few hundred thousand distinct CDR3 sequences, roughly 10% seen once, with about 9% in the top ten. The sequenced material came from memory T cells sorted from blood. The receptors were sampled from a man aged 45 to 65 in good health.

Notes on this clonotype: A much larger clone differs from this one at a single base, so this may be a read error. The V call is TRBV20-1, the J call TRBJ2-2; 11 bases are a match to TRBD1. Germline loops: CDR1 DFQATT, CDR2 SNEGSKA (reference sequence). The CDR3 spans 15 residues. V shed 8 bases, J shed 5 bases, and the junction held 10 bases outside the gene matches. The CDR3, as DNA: TGCAGTTCTACCCCCCGGGACAGGGGGACCGGGGAGCTGTTTTTT. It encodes CSSTPRDRGTGELFF.

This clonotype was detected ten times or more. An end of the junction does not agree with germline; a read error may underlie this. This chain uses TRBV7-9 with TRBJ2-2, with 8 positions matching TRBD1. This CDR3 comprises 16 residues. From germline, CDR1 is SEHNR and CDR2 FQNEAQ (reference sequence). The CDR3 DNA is TGTGCCAGCACCTTATCGACAGGGGCGAACACCGGGGAGCTGTTTTTT. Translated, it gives CASTLSTGANTGELFF.

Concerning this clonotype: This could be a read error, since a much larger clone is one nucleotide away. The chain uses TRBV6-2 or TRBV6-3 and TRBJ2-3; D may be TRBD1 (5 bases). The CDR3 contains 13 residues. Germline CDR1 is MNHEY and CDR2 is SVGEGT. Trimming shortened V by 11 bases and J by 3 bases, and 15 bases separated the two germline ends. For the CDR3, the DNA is TGTGCCGGCACCCTGAAGGGGACAGATACGCAGTATTTT. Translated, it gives CAGTLKGTDTQYF.

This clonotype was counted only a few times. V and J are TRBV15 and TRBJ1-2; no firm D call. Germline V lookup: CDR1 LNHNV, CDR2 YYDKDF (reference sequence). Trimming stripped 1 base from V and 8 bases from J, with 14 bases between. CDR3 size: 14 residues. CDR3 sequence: CATSRGGSGGGYTF. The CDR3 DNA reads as TGTGCCACCAGCAGAGGCGGCTCCGGTGGGGGCTACACCTTC. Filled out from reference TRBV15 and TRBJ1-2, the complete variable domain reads DAMVIQNPRYQVTQFGKPVTLSCSQTLNHNVMYWYQQKSSQAPKLLFHYYDKDFNNEADTPDNFQSRRPNTSFCFLDIRSPGLGDTAMYLCATSRGGSGGGYTFGSGTRLTVV.

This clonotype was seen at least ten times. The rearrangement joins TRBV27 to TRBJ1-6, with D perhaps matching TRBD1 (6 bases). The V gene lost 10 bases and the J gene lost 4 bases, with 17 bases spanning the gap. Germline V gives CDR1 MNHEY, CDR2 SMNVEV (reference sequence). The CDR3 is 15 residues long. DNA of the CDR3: TGTGCCACTAAAAGGGGGGACACTTATAATTCACCCCTCCACTTT. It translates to CATKRGDTYNSPLHF.

The CDR3 sequence is CASSPDRSNEKLFF. CDR3 DNA sequence: TGTGCCAGCTCACCGGACAGGAGTAATGAAAAACTGTTTTTT. This chain connects TRBV18 to TRBJ1-4; 7 nucleotides line up with TRBD1. CDR1 KGHSH and CDR2 LQKENI come from the germline V gene. The CDR3 loop spans 14 amino acids. V trimming: 3 bases; J trimming: 4 bases; junction bases outside the gene matches: 2. Looking up the rest from reference TRBV18 and TRBJ1-4 gives the full variable domain: NAGVMQNPRHLVRRRGQEARLRCSPMKGHSHVYWYRQLPEEGLKFMVYLQKENIIDESGMPKERFSAEFPKEGPSILRIQQVVRGDSAAYFCASSPDRSNEKLFFGSGTQLSVL.

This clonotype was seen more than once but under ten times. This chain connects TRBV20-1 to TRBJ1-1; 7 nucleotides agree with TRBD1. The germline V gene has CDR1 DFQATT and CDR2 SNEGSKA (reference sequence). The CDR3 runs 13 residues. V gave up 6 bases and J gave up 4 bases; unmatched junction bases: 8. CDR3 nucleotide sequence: TGCAGTGCCCCTGGACAGGAAGGCACTGAAGCTTTCTTT. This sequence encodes CSAPGQEGTEAFF.

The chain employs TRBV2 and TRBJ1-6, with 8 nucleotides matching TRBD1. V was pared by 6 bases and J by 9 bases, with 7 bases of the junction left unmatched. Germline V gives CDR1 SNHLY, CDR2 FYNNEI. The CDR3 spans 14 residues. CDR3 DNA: TGTGCCAGCAGGAACGGACAGGGTAGTTCACCCCTCCACTTT. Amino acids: CASRNGQGSSPLHF.

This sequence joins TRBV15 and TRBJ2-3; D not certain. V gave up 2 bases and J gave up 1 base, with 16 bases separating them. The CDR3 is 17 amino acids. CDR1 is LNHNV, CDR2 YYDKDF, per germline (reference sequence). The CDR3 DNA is TGTGCCACCAGCAGAAATGGCCCCTACGAGGGCACAGATACGCAGTATTTT. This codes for CATSRNGPYEGTDTQYF.

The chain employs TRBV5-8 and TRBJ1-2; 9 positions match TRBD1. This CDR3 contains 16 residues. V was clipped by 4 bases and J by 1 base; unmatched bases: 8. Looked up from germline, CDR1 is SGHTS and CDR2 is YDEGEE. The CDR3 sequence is CASSGWGQGVNYGYTF. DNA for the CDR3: TGTGCCAGCAGCGGCTGGGGACAGGGAGTTAACTATGGCTACACCTTC.

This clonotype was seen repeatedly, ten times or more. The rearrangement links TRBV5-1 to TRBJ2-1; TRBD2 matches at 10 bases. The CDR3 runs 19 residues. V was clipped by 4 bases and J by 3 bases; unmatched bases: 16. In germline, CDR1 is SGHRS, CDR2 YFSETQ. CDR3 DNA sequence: TGCGCCAGCAGCCTTGACGCAGCACTAGGACTAGCGGTCTACAATGAGCAGTTCTTC. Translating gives CASSLDAALGLAVYNEQFF.

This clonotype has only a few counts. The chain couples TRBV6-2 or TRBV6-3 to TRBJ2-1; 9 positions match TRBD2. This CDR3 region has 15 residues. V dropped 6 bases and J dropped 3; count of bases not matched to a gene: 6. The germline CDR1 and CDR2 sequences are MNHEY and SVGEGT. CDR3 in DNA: TGTGCCAGCAGACTTAGCGGGAGTTACTACAATGAGCAGTTCTTC. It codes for CASRLSGSYYNEQFF.